This T cell receptor beta chain was documented in a study of cytomegalovirus exposure and HLA in healthy donors. General study points: Confirmation in vitro established that a few CMV-associated chains were specific for CMV antigens.

Those who donated were healthy bone marrow donors. As to this clone: Its matching antigen is unknown.

Trimming stripped 6 bases from V and 0 bases from J, with 21 bases between. The CDR3 is 19 residues long. A multiplex PCR was run with 60 Vbeta primers and 13 Jbeta primers. Sequencing used immunoSEQ multiplex PCR; TCRdb keeps in-frame clones, though not all of them. Of about 50,000 clones detected, around 73% appear once; the ten largest clones hold approximately 2.7%. The specimen sequenced was PBMCs. V is TRBV23-1 and J is TRBJ2-6; tentative D call: TRBD1 (6 bases). TRBV23-1 has ORF status, its function being uncertain. This clonotype was sampled from a woman aged 40 to 49 in good health and CMV-seropositive. The CDR3 protein is CASRPGTRGPDSGANVLTF. For the CDR3, the DNA is TGCGCCAGCAGACCCGGGACAAGGGGACCCGACTCTGGGGCCAACGTCCTGACTTTC.